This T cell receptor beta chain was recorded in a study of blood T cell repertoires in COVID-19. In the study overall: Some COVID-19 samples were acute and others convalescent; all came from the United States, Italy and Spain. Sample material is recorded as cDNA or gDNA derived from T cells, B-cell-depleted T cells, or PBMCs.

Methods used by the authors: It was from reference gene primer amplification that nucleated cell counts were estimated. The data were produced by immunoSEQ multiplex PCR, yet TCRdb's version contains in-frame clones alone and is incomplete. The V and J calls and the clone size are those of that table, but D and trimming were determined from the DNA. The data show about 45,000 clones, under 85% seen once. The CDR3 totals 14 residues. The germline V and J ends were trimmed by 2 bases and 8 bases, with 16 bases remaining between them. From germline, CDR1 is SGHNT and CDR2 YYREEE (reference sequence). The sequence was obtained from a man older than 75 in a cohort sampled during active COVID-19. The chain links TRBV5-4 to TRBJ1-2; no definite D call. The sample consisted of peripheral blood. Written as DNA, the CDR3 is TGTGCCAGCAGCTTTGTGGGCAGCCACCTCGGCTACACCTTC. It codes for CASSFVGSHLGYTF.